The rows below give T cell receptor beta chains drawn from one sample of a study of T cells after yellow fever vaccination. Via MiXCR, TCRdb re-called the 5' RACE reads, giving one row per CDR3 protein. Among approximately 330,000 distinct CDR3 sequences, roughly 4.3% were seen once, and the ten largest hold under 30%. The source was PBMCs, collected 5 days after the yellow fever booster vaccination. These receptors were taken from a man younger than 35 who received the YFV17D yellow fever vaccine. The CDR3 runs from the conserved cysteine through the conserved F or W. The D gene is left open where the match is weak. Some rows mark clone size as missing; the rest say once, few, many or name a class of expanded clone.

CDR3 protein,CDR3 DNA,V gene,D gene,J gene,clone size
CASSRQIQETQYF,TGCGCCAGCAGCCGACAGATTCAAGAGACCCAGTACTTC,TRBV5-1,-,TRBJ2-5,many
CAWSFHKVVGGYEQYF,TGTGCCTGGAGTTTCCACAAGGTGGTGGGGGGCTACGAGCAGTACTTC,TRBV30,-,TRBJ2-7,-
CATSRDWTGVRTDTQYF,TGTGCCACCAGCAGAGATTGGACAGGGGTCCGCACAGATACGCAGTATTTT,TRBV15,TRBD1,TRBJ2-3,-
CASSPIRRGRSGELFF,TGTGCCAGCAGCCCTATAAGGAGGGGAAGGAGCGGGGAGCTGTTTTTT,TRBV7-8,-,TRBJ2-2,many
CASSSGPSAETQYF,TGTGCCAGCAGCTCGGGACCTTCTGCAGAGACCCAGTACTTC,TRBV11-3,-,TRBJ2-5,-
CASSQDRDKLEAFF,TGTGCCAGCAGCCAAGATAGGGACAAACTTGAAGCTTTCTTT,TRBV3-1,-,TRBJ1-1,few
CASSLPAQETQYF,TGTGCCAGCAGCTTACCGGCCCAAGAGACCCAGTACTTC,TRBV7-2,-,TRBJ2-5,few
CASISSPSGDTQYF,TGTGCCAGCATCTCCAGCCCATCGGGGGATACGCAGTATTTT,TRBV7-9,-,TRBJ2-3,many
CASSFGTVNREQYF,TGTGCCAGCAGTTTCGGGACGGTCAATCGGGAGCAGTACTTC,TRBV12-3/TRBV12-4,-,TRBJ2-7,-
CASSQGPLAGTDTQYF,TGTGCCAGCAGCCAAGGACCCTTGGCGGGGACAGATACGCAGTATTTT,TRBV3-1,-,TRBJ2-3,-
CSSSQGVRGEGETEAFF,TGTTCCAGCAGCCAAGGCGTCCGGGGGGAAGGGGAAACTGAAGCTTTCTTT,TRBV3-1,-,TRBJ1-1,-
CASLSQRGGQETQYF,TGTGCCAGCTTGAGTCAGCGGGGGGGGCAAGAGACCCAGTACTTC,TRBV7-2,TRBD2,TRBJ2-5,few
CASGPPTGNTEAFF,TGTGCCAGCGGTCCCCCTACAGGGAACACTGAAGCTTTCTTT,TRBV7-9,-,TRBJ1-1,many
CASSQETSGFNEQYF,TGTGCCAGCAGCCAAGAAACTAGCGGGTTCAACGAGCAGTACTTC,TRBV4-2,TRBD2,TRBJ2-7,many
CSAAATDTQYF,TGCAGTGCAGCGGCCACAGATACGCAGTATTTT,TRBV20-1,-,TRBJ2-3,many
CASSTGTSGGARNIQYF,TGTGCCAGCAGCACCGGGACTAGCGGGGGGGCAAGAAACATTCAGTACTTC,TRBV7-9,TRBD2,TRBJ2-4,many
CASSESMAQYF,TGCGCCAGCAGTGAGTCAATGGCCCAGTACTTC,TRBV10-2,-,TRBJ2-5,many
CASSGAGGVGETQYF,TGTGCCAGCAGTGGTGCGGGGGGAGTAGGGGAGACCCAGTACTTC,TRBV2,TRBD2,TRBJ2-5,-
CASSPRTGWENIQYF,TGTGCCAGCAGCCCCCGGACAGGGTGGGAAAACATTCAGTACTTC,TRBV7-2,TRBD1,TRBJ2-4,many
CASRPERDSGGTDTQYF,TGTGCCAGCAGGCCGGAAAGGGACAGTGGAGGTACAGATACGCAGTATTTT,TRBV5-6,TRBD1,TRBJ2-3,-
CASTSGQQQFF,TGTGCCAGCACCTCCGGGCAACAGCAGTTCTTC,TRBV12-3/TRBV12-4,-,TRBJ2-1,many